The next 30 T cell receptor beta chains were all read from a single sample in a study of shared clonotypes between healthy human individuals. TCRdb's copy holds only in-frame clones and misses some; the assay was immunoSEQ multiplex PCR. Of fewer than 2.5 million clones listed, approximately 94% are singletons. The sample consisted of naive CD4+ T cells from PBMCs. Subset in this sample: CD45RA+ positively selected. The receptors here all came from a man younger than 35 in good health. Some clones in this sample may be carry-over from other donors' samples.

CDR3 in amino acids: CASTNRRGNSNQPQHF. CDR3 DNA sequence: TGTGCCAGTACTAATAGGCGGGGGAATAGCAATCAGCCCCAGCATTTT. The V gene is TRBV5-8, the J gene TRBJ1-5; TRBD1 might be the D (5 bases). Trimming stripped 8 bases from V and 0 bases from J, with 18 bases between. CDR1 and CDR2 (germline): SGHTS, YDEGEE. This CDR3 region has 16 residues.

The table lists this clone with a count of one. The CDR3: CASRETGDPYNEQFF. DNA for the CDR3: TGTGCCAGTAGGGAAACAGGGGACCCCTACAATGAGCAGTTCTTC. This chain links TRBV19 with TRBJ2-1, with 7 positions matching TRBD1. The germline CDR1 and CDR2 sequences are LNHDA and SQIVND (reference sequence). J was trimmed by 2 bases and V by 6 bases; bases with no gene match: 7. This CDR3 spans 15 amino acids.

The chain uses TRBV4-2 and TRBJ1-2; D remains unclear. The CDR3 loop spans 16 amino acids. Germline CDR1 reads LGHNA; CDR2 reads YNFKEQ. Deletions cut 1 base from V and 2 bases from J, with 14 bases between. The CDR3 DNA sequence: TGTGCCAGCAGCCAAGCTATTTCGGCGGGAAACTATGGCTACACCTTC. Protein product: CASSQAISAGNYGYTF.

This rearrangement joins TRBV28 to TRBJ1-1, with no clear D. This CDR3 region has 11 residues. V was clipped by 6 bases and J by 10 bases, with 12 bases between them. Germline CDR1 is MDHEN and CDR2 is SYDVKM. The CDR3 DNA reads as TGTGCCAGCAGAGGAGGAGTCAGAGCTTTCTTT. Its translation is CASRGGVRAFF.

This clone was seen a few times. The chain combines TRBV4-1 with TRBJ1-4; TRBD1 agrees at 11 bases. The CDR3 totals 17 residues. Germline CDR1 and CDR2: MGHRA and YSYEKL. After removal of 0 bases from V and 0 bases from J, the junction contained 0 bases not matched to a gene. The CDR3 loop reads CASSQEGQGATNEKLFF. CDR3 in DNA: TGCGCCAGCAGCCAAGAGGGACAGGGGGCAACTAATGAAAAACTGTTTTTT.

This chain links TRBV28 with TRBJ1-3; a possible D gene is TRBD1 (6 bases). The CDR3 spans 16 residues. Germline values: CDR1 MDHEN, CDR2 SYDVKM. V was pared by 4 bases and J by 0 bases, with 13 bases between. The CDR3 region is CASSSGVGASGNTIYF. CDR3 DNA sequence: TGTGCCAGCAGTTCTGGTGTGGGGGCCTCTGGAAACACCATATATTTT.

The CDR3: CASGPNRGETQYF. The CDR3 DNA reads TGCGCCAGCGGGCCTAACCGAGGGGAGACCCAGTACTTC. The chain uses TRBV5-1 and TRBJ2-5; possibly TRBD2 for D (5 bases). This CDR3 has 13 residues. The V end was cut by 7 bases, the J end by 5 bases, with 15 bases between. Germline values: CDR1 SGHRS, CDR2 YFSETQ.

This rearrangement joins TRBV6-1 to TRBJ1-6; no definite D call. Trimming left V 5 bases short and J 10 bases short, with 15 bases between. From germline, CDR1 is MNHNS and CDR2 SASEGT. This CDR3 contains 14 residues. CDR3 DNA: TGTGCCAGCAGTTTGACGGCTTGGGGATCACCCCTCCACTTT. Protein: CASSLTAWGSPLHF.

The chain has TRBV7-8 and TRBJ1-5; a weak D match, TRBD1 (5 bases). Per germline, CDR1 SGHVS and CDR2 FQNEAQ. The CDR3 has 14 amino acids. The V gene lost 5 bases and the J gene lost 2 bases, with 10 bases spanning the gap. The CDR3 reads CASSPGGGNQPQHF. The CDR3 bases are TGTGCCAGCAGCCCCGGGGGGGGCAATCAGCCCCAGCATTTT.

The chain links TRBV29-1 to TRBJ2-1; D is perhaps TRBD1 (5 bases). The V end was cut by 5 bases, the J end by 6 bases, with 14 bases between. The germline CDR1 and CDR2 sequences are SQVTM and ANQGSEA. The CDR3 spans 13 residues. The chain's CDR3 is CSVPQGRSNEQFF. DNA for the CDR3: TGCAGCGTTCCGCAGGGCCGGAGCAATGAGCAGTTCTTC.

CDR3: CASSSSRSGELFF. CDR3 in DNA: TGTGCCAGCAGCTCCTCAAGGTCCGGGGAGCTGTTTTTT. The chain combines TRBV7-3 with TRBJ2-2; D is undetermined. The V and J ends lost 4 bases and 6 bases respectively, with 9 bases between them. Per germline, CDR1 SGHTA and CDR2 FQGTGA. CDR3 length equals 13 residues.

The chain couples TRBV2 to TRBJ2-7; D is possibly TRBD1 or TRBD2 (5 bases each). The CDR3 totals 14 residues. Deletions cut 6 bases from V and 3 bases from J, with 15 bases between. Looked up from germline, CDR1 is SNHLY and CDR2 is FYNNEI. The CDR3 nucleotides are TGTGCCAGCAGCTATCAGGGAGCGCTCTACGAGCAGTACTTC. Residues: CASSYQGALYEQYF.

In the case of this clone: The sample carries other DNA sequences with the same CDR3. V gene TRBV27 combines with J gene TRBJ2-7; 7 bases are a match to TRBD1. Germline V gene data show CDR1 as MNHEY and CDR2 as SMNVEV (reference sequence). With V trimmed by 2 bases and J by 2 bases, 3 bases remained unmatched. The CDR3 loop spans 14 amino acids. The CDR3 region is CASSLRQGPYEQYF. The CDR3 bases are TGTGCCAGCAGTTTAAGACAGGGACCCTACGAGCAGTACTTC.

The chain links TRBV14 to TRBJ2-3, with D uncertain. Trimming removed 3 bases at V and 3 bases at J, with 7 bases between. CDR3 length: 13 amino acids. Looked up from germline, CDR1 is SGHDN and CDR2 is FVKESK. The CDR3 here is CASSHAMTDTQYF. The CDR3 bases are TGTGCCAGCAGCCATGCGATGACAGATACGCAGTATTTT.

The chain employs TRBV28 and TRBJ1-2; weak D call: TRBD1 (5 bases). CDR3 size: 17 residues. CDR1 MDHEN and CDR2 SYDVKM come from the germline V gene. The V gene lost 4 bases and the J gene lost 5 bases, with 23 bases spanning the gap. CDR3 nucleotides: TGTGCCAGCAGTTGGCTGGGGGGGACCGACGGTCTATATGGCTACACCTTC. Its translation is CASSWLGGTDGLYGYTF.

The CDR3 loop reads CASSQFQGATNEKLFF. The CDR3 DNA reads TGTGCCAGCAGCCAATTCCAGGGAGCAACTAATGAAAAACTGTTTTTT. The gene calls are TRBV4-2 and TRBJ1-4; tentative D call: TRBD1 (5 bases). CDR3 size: 16 residues. Trimming removed 2 bases from V and 0 bases from J, with 10 bases in between. Germline V gene sequence: CDR1 LGHNA, CDR2 YNFKEQ.

The chain recombines TRBV27 with TRBJ2-3; 14 nucleotides line up with TRBD2. The CDR3 consists of 18 residues. Germline CDR1 reads MNHEY; CDR2 reads SMNVEV (reference sequence). V was pared by 6 bases and J by 1 base, with 9 bases of the junction left unmatched. The CDR3 coding sequence is TGTGCCAGCAGGCACCCCGGGACTAGCGGGAGTGGCACAGATACGCAGTATTTT. This encodes CASRHPGTSGSGTDTQYF.

A note on this clone: Within the sample, other DNA sequences also encode this same CDR3. The chain combines TRBV18 with TRBJ2-7, with D perhaps TRBD1 (5 bases). The germline V gene encodes CDR1 KGHSH and CDR2 LQKENI. The CDR3 contains 13 residues. V shed 0 bases and J shed 5 bases, with 8 bases lying between them. CDR3 sequence reads: CASSPPSRDEQYF. CDR3 bases: TGTGCCAGCTCACCACCGTCCAGGGACGAGCAGTACTTC.

V gene TRBV28 combines with J gene TRBJ1-1; TRBD1 aligns across 7 bases. CDR3 length: 15 residues. V gave up 3 bases and J gave up 5 bases; unmatched junction bases: 9. CDR1 MDHEN and CDR2 SYDVKM come from the germline V gene. The CDR3 reads CASSLGPTGATEAFF. The CDR3 region has the DNA TGTGCCAGCAGTTTGGGCCCCACAGGGGCTACTGAAGCTTTCTTT.

The V and J genes are TRBV6-5 and TRBJ2-5, with TRBD1 identical over 9 bases. CDR1 and CDR2 (germline): MNHEY, SVGAGI. This CDR3 has 14 amino acids. Trimming cost V 6 bases and J 4 bases; bases outside gene matches: 6. CDR3 DNA: TGTGCCAGCAGGGGGACAGGGTTGGGAGAGACCCAGTACTTC. Amino acid sequence: CASRGTGLGETQYF.

J is TRBJ2-5 and V is TRBV30; D is undetermined. Germline V gives CDR1 GTSNPN, CDR2 SVGIG (reference sequence). V shed 1 base and J shed 7 bases, with 13 bases lying between them. The CDR3 has 13 amino acids. CDR3 sequence: CAWSGGPAGTQYF. CDR3 nucleotide sequence: TGTGCCTGGAGTGGAGGACCTGCTGGGACCCAGTACTTC.

The chain is built from TRBV5-4 and TRBJ2-3, with TRBD2 identical over 9 bases. CDR1 is SGHNT, CDR2 YYREEE, per germline (reference sequence). With 0 bases clipped from V and 6 bases from J, the junction kept 11 bases outside the gene matches. This CDR3 is 17 amino acids long. CDR3 loop: CASSLGGSGSVLDTQYF. For the CDR3, the DNA is TGTGCCAGCAGCTTGGGGGGTAGCGGGAGTGTTCTGGATACGCAGTATTTT.

V and J are TRBV6-1 and TRBJ2-3, with D perhaps assigned TRBD1 or TRBD2 (5 bases each). V was shortened by 2 bases and J by 6 bases, with 15 bases between the two germline ends. The CDR3 has 15 amino acids. The germline V gene has CDR1 MNHNS and CDR2 SASEGT. The CDR3 here is CASSEKYGAADTQYF. CDR3 DNA: TGTGCCAGCAGTGAAAAGTACGGGGCAGCGGATACGCAGTATTTT.

The chain carries TRBV5-1 and TRBJ1-2, with a tentative D call TRBD1 (5 bases). In germline, CDR1 is SGHRS, CDR2 YFSETQ. The ends were cut back, 1 base at V and 2 bases at J, with 12 bases in the middle. The CDR3 has 15 residues. The CDR3 here is CASSLNTGPNYGYTF. In nucleotides, the CDR3 is TGCGCCAGCAGCTTGAATACGGGGCCCAACTATGGCTACACCTTC.

The chain joins TRBV19 to TRBJ1-2, with D tentatively TRBD1 (5 bases). CDR1 and CDR2 from the germline V gene are LNHDA and SQIVND (reference sequence). Trimming left V 6 bases short and J 2 bases short, with 13 bases between. The CDR3 loop spans 14 amino acids. The CDR3 DNA is TGTGCCAGTAGCTACGGGACTTTCAACTATGGCTACACCTTC. Protein sequence: CASSYGTFNYGYTF.

The CDR3, as DNA: TGTGCCAGCAGCGCAGACCGGAAGGACAATGAGCAGTTCTTC. Its translation is CASSADRKDNEQFF. V gene TRBV7-9 combines with J gene TRBJ2-1; D call uncertain. The CDR3 runs to 14 residues. The germline V gene encodes CDR1 SEHNR and CDR2 FQNEAQ (reference sequence). The V gene lost 5 bases and the J gene lost 5 bases, with 13 bases spanning the gap.

The genes are TRBV19 and TRBJ1-2; D perhaps matches TRBD1 (5 bases). The CDR3 sequence is 16 residues long. V was cut by 2 bases and J by 2 bases, with 15 bases left in between. Germline-derived CDR1 and CDR2 are LNHDA and SQIVND (reference sequence). CDR3: CASSITGRRINYGYTF. As DNA, the CDR3 is TGTGCCAGTAGTATAACGGGACGGAGGATAAACTATGGCTACACCTTC.

The V and J genes are TRBV5-1 and TRBJ2-2; no definite D call. Germline CDR1 reads SGHRS; CDR2 reads YFSETQ. The CDR3 loop spans 15 amino acids. Trimming left V 0 bases short and J 3 bases short, with 9 bases between. The CDR3 spells CASSLGYLDTGELFF. The CDR3 DNA follows: TGCGCCAGCAGCTTGGGTTACTTAGACACCGGGGAGCTGTTTTTT.

The V gene is TRBV28, the J gene TRBJ2-7; 8 bases map to TRBD1. Germline loops: CDR1 MDHEN, CDR2 SYDVKM. CDR3 size: 16 residues. The V and J ends lost 5 bases and 3 bases, in that order; junction bases with no gene match: 12. The CDR3 nucleotides read TGTGCCAGCAGTCTTCCTGGGACAGGCGACCGCTACGAGCAGTACTTC. Translating gives CASSLPGTGDRYEQYF. The complete variable domain, with remaining parts taken from reference TRBV28 and TRBJ2-7, reads DVKVTQSSRYLVKRTGEKVFLECVQDMDHENMFWYRQDPGLGLRLIYFSYDVKMKEKGDIPEGYSVSREKKERFSLILESASTNQTSMYLCASSLPGTGDRYEQYFGPGTRLTVT.

The chain joins TRBV2 to TRBJ1-6; D is perhaps TRBD1 (5 bases). Germline V gene lookup returns CDR1 SNHLY and CDR2 FYNNEI. Trimming left V 8 bases short and J 2 bases short, with 13 bases between. CDR3 length: 15 amino acids. CDR3 sequence: CASGGTVAYNSPLHF. The CDR3 nucleotides are TGTGCCAGCGGGGGGACCGTCGCCTATAATTCACCCCTCCACTTT.